This TCR beta chain stems from a study of blood T cell repertoires in COVID-19. Authors' data handling: Researchers report that nucleated cell counts were estimated from reference gene primer amplification. This table comes from immunoSEQ multiplex PCR, and its TCRdb copy is limited to in-frame clones, with some not included. The D gene and trimming were derived from the DNA, and the V and J assignments and clone size from that table. Of tens of thousands of clones listed, roughly 90% are singletons. The CDR3 is made up of 15 amino acids. V was trimmed by 3 bases and J by 3 bases, leaving 12 bases between them. Looked up from germline, CDR1 is MNHNS and CDR2 is SASEGT. During active infection, Seattle patients enrolled and were then monitored through disease.

This sequence was found in a man aged 45-60 years with COVID-19, enrolled during active disease. The sample consisted of peripheral blood. This rearrangement joins TRBV6-1 to TRBJ1-3; maybe TRBD1 (6 bases). The DNA for the CDR3 is TGTGCCAGCAGTGAGCACAGGGACCATGGAAACACCATATATTTT. Residues: CASSEHRDHGNTIYF.